The text below deals with one TCR beta chain. Germline V gene lookup returns CDR1 SGHKS and CDR2 YYEKEE (reference sequence). After removal of 5 bases from V and 2 bases from J, the junction contained 5 bases not matched to a gene. This CDR3 comprises 14 residues. This sample stems from a study of shared T cell receptors in the human thymus. The assay was immunoSEQ multiplex PCR, and TCRdb's table has in-frame clones only and misses some. The sample shows 700,000 to 750,000 clones, 80% to 90% of them seen only once. A further study also used this sample, focusing on human thymus T cells. That report adds: From resections taken during corrective heart surgery, the thymus tissue was obtained. Related studies found that unrelated individuals share highly overlapping thymic repertoires.

What was sequenced was thymocytes. V usage is TRBV5-5 and J usage is TRBJ2-7, with 9 nucleotides matching TRBD1. The TCR originated in a girl under two years old with a congenital heart defect. The CDR3 DNA sequence: TGTGCCAGCAGGGGACAGGGAGTCCCCTACGAGCAGTACTTC. Its protein is CASRGQGVPYEQYF.